The 30 T cell receptor beta chains given below trace back to one sample, sequenced in a study of regulatory T cells in long-lasting Graves disease. CDR3 regions were amplified by Arm-PCR using iRepertoire HTBI primers to build TCR beta libraries. TCRdb analysed the multiplex PCR reads with MiXCR anew, one entry per CDR3 protein. The sample has over 350,000 distinct CDR3 sequences, more than 20% seen once. The time point was: persistent/refractory GD, antithyroid drugs over 5 years with positive TRAb. Making the TCR library involved RNA that had been extracted from PBMCs. The sample consisted of peripheral blood mononuclear cells (PBMCs), taken when the disease was refractory, from a patient treated with antithyroid drugs. These receptor sequences come from a female donor with Graves disease.

The genes are TRBV27 and TRBJ2-2, with 11 nucleotides matching TRBD2. From germline, CDR1 is MNHEY and CDR2 SMNVEV (reference sequence). This CDR3 is 16 amino acids long. With V trimmed by 6 bases and J by 7 bases, 10 bases remained unmatched. The CDR3 here is CASRQIAGGPYGELFF. CDR3 nucleotide sequence: TGTGCCAGCAGACAAATAGCGGGAGGGCCCTACGGGGAGCTGTTTTTT.

The rearrangement links TRBV18 to TRBJ1-1; D gene uncertain. Trimming pared 6 bases from V and 3 bases from J, leaving 11 bases between. CDR3 length: 13 residues. The germline V gene has CDR1 KGHSH and CDR2 LQKENI. The CDR3 sequence: CASSPGSDTEAFF. CDR3 DNA sequence: TGTGCCAGCTCGCCGGGCTCGGACACTGAAGCTTTCTTT.

This clonotype was seen a few times. The chain combines TRBV20-1 with TRBJ1-2; D may be TRBD1 (5 bases). V lost 6 bases and J lost 5, with 19 bases in between. In germline, CDR1 is DFQATT, CDR2 SNEGSKA (reference sequence). CDR3 length: 14 residues. The DNA for the CDR3 is TGCAGTGCCCAATCCTCCGAGGGGACTTATGGCTACACCTTC. Its translation: CSAQSSEGTYGYTF.

CDR3 residues: CASSLGTQLTEAFF. Here the CDR3 DNA reads TGCGCCAGCAGCTTGGGGACTCAGCTCACTGAAGCTTTCTTT. The V call is TRBV5-1, the J call TRBJ1-1, with D unclear. Germline CDR1 SGHRS, CDR2 YFSETQ. The CDR3 runs 14 residues. Trimming removed 0 bases from V and 4 bases from J, with 10 bases in between.

This clonotype was counted only a few times. The chain couples TRBV20-1 to TRBJ2-3; D possibly corresponds to TRBD2 (6 bases). CDR3 size: 13 residues. V was clipped by 3 bases and J by 0 bases, with 7 bases between them. The V gene's germline CDR1 is DFQATT and CDR2 SNEGSKA (reference sequence). In DNA form, the CDR3 reads TGCAGTGCTAGCGGGAGCAGCACAGATACGCAGTATTTT. Encoded protein: CSASGSSTDTQYF.

This clonotype came up once. A much larger clone is a single base away; this may be a read error. This chain connects TRBV9 to TRBJ2-2; D might be TRBD2 (6 bases). CDR1 and CDR2 (germline): SGDLS, YYNGEE. The CDR3 is 15 residues long. Trimming shortened V by 0 bases and J by 4 bases, and 10 bases separated the two germline ends. CDR3 DNA sequence: TGTGCCAGCAGCGTAGACGGGAGCTCCACCGGGGAGCTGTTTTTT. Amino acid sequence: CASSVDGSSTGELFF.

This clonotype was counted many times. The V gene is TRBV27, the J gene TRBJ1-1, with no clear D. The germline V gene encodes CDR1 MNHEY and CDR2 SMNVEV (reference sequence). V was shortened by 3 bases and J by 1 base, with 9 bases between the two germline ends. CDR3 length equals 14 residues. CDR3 sequence: CASSFEPTNTEAFF. CDR3 DNA: TGTGCCAGCAGTTTTGAGCCCACGAACACTGAAGCTTTCTTT.

This chain joins TRBV7-9 and TRBJ2-7; D gene unclear. The CDR3 runs to 14 residues. V was shortened by 1 base and J by 6 bases, with 13 bases between the two germline ends. Germline assignment: CDR1 SEHNR and CDR2 FQNEAQ (reference sequence). CDR3 bases: TGTGCCAGCAGCTTAGGAGGTAGGGCTGGCGAGCAGTACTTC. Protein: CASSLGGRAGEQYF.

This clonotype was detected ten times or more. V gene TRBV12-3 or TRBV12-4 combines with J gene TRBJ2-6; possible D gene TRBD2, 7 bases. The CDR3 consists of 20 residues. The V end lost 5 bases, the J end lost 0 bases, and 23 bases lay between the germline ends. In nucleotides, the CDR3 is TGTGCCAGCAGTCTGAGGACCCTGGGGGGGCGCCGCTCTGGGGCCAACGTCCTGACTTTC. This translates into CASSLRTLGGRRSGANVLTF.

The CDR3 DNA follows: TGCACCTCAGCGTGGAACACTGAAGCTTTCTTT. Residues: CTSAWNTEAFF. This sequence joins TRBV20-1 and TRBJ1-1; no firm D call. Per germline, CDR1 DFQATT and CDR2 SNEGSKA (reference sequence). The CDR3 loop spans 11 amino acids.

This clonotype was observed a handful of times. The chain links TRBV7-6 to TRBJ1-5; the D is unclear. The ends were cut back, 5 bases at V and 3 bases at J, with 8 bases in the middle. Looked up from germline, CDR1 is SGHVS and CDR2 is FNYEAQ. The CDR3 is 13 amino acids. The CDR3 reads CASSGSNNQPQHF. The DNA of the CDR3 is TGTGCCAGCAGCGGCAGTAACAATCAGCCCCAGCATTTT.

This clonotype occurred many times. This chain joins TRBV28 and TRBJ1-5, with a possible D match to TRBD1 (6 bases). The CDR3 is made up of 16 amino acids. Trimming took 3 bases from V and 4 from J, leaving 16 bases between them. CDR1 is MDHEN, CDR2 SYDVKM, per germline. The DNA for the CDR3 is TGTGCCAGCAGTTTTCAAGCCAGGGGCGGAAATCAGCCCCAGCATTTT. Protein product: CASSFQARGGNQPQHF. Supplemented by reference TRBV28 and TRBJ1-5, the full variable domain reads DVKVTQSSRYLVKRTGEKVFLECVQDMDHENMFWYRQDPGLGLRLIYFSYDVKMKEKGDIPEGYSVSREKKERFSLILESASTNQTSMYLCASSFQARGGNQPQHFGDGTRLSIL.

The chain employs TRBV28 and TRBJ2-1; 8 positions match TRBD2. Trimming took 2 bases from V and 3 from J; bases not matched to a gene: 3. The germline CDR1 and CDR2 sequences are MDHEN and SYDVKM. This CDR3 is 15 amino acids long. The CDR3 spells CASSLTGGSYNEQFF. CDR3 nucleotide sequence: TGTGCCAGCAGTTTAACGGGAGGGAGCTACAATGAGCAGTTCTTC. Full variable domain (rest looked up from reference TRBV28 and TRBJ2-1): DVKVTQSSRYLVKRTGEKVFLECVQDMDHENMFWYRQDPGLGLRLIYFSYDVKMKEKGDIPEGYSVSREKKERFSLILESASTNQTSMYLCASSLTGGSYNEQFFGPGTRLTVL.

The chain is built from TRBV6-1 and TRBJ2-7; 8 bases fit TRBD2. Germline V gene lookup returns CDR1 MNHNS and CDR2 SASEGT. The length of the CDR3 is 16 residues. J gave up 0 bases and V 6 bases, and 10 bases lay outside the gene matches. CDR3 in DNA: TGTGCCAGCAGCCGTCTTCCTAGCGGGCTCTCCTACGAGCAGTACTTC. This codes for CASSRLPSGLSYEQYF.

Comments on this clonotype: A much larger clone lies a single base off, so this may be a read error. The chain couples TRBV7-8 to TRBJ2-7, with TRBD2 matching 7 bases. This CDR3 region has 18 residues. The V gene's germline CDR1 is SGHVS and CDR2 FQNEAQ. With 6 bases clipped from V and 3 bases from J, the junction kept 20 bases outside the gene matches. CDR3 nucleotides: TGTGCCAGCAGTCCAACTAGCGCGATCTATGATAGCTTCTACGAGCAGTACTTC. Its translation: CASSPTSAIYDSFYEQYF.

This clonotype was counted ten times or more. V and J are TRBV12-3 or TRBV12-4 and TRBJ1-2; D perhaps matches TRBD1 (5 bases). The CDR3 runs 13 residues. The ends were cut back, 4 bases at V and 4 bases at J, with 10 bases in the middle. DNA of the CDR3: TGTGCCAGCAGTTCTCGACAGAGCTATGGCTACACCTTC. Amino acid sequence: CASSSRQSYGYTF.

The chain is built from TRBV7-2 and TRBJ2-7, with a weak D call TRBD1 (6 bases). V was clipped by 5 bases and J by 0 bases, with 14 bases between them. There are 15 residues in the CDR3. Germline V gene lookup returns CDR1 SGHTA and CDR2 FQGNSA. As DNA, the CDR3 is TGTGCCAGCAGCGCAGGGGCTTCGAGCTCCTACGAGCAGTACTTC. Translating gives CASSAGASSSYEQYF.

About this clonotype itself: Just one base apart from a much larger clone, this may be a read error. The gene calls are TRBV28 and TRBJ2-7, with 7 bases that match TRBD1. J gave up 4 bases and V 2 bases, and 8 bases lay outside the gene matches. Germline V lookup: CDR1 MDHEN, CDR2 SYDVKM. CDR3 length: 15 amino acids. The CDR3: CASSLIGGGGYEQYF. The CDR3 bases are TGTGCCAGCAGTTTAATAGGGGGCGGTGGGTACGAGCAGTACTTC.

This clonotype was detected only once. The chain has TRBV12-3 or TRBV12-4 and TRBJ2-5, with 10 bases aligning to TRBD2. The CDR3 is 16 residues long. The V gene end was trimmed by 5 bases and the J gene end by 9 bases; junction bases not matched to a gene: 15. The DNA for the CDR3 is TGTGCCAGCAGTCCGGGGACTAGCGTGGGGGGTTGGGCCCAGTACTTC. It yields the protein CASSPGTSVGGWAQYF.

This clonotype was detected only a few times. V is TRBV24-1 and J is TRBJ2-2; D may be TRBD1 (6 bases). V was clipped by 4 bases and J by 8 bases, with 10 bases between them. This CDR3 is 13 amino acids long. The germline V gene has CDR1 KGHDR and CDR2 SFDVKD. CDR3 in amino acids: CATSDPGVGELFF. In nucleotides, the CDR3 is TGTGCCACCAGTGACCCAGGGGTTGGGGAGCTGTTTTTT.

This clonotype was observed a handful of times. This chain connects TRBV18 to TRBJ2-2; TRBD1 matches 10 bases. Trimming cost V 3 bases and J 3 bases; bases outside gene matches: 4. CDR1 KGHSH and CDR2 LQKENI come from the germline V gene. CDR3 length: 16 residues. The CDR3 nucleotides read TGTGCCAGCTCACCTCGACAGGGGGCATACACCGGGGAGCTGTTTTTT. This codes for CASSPRQGAYTGELFF.

V is TRBV15 and J is TRBJ2-1; TRBD2 agrees at 12 bases. The V and J ends lost 4 bases and 4 bases, in that order; junction bases with no gene match: 2. The CDR3 is 15 amino acids. CDR1 and CDR2 from the germline V gene are LNHNV and YYDKDF (reference sequence). In DNA form, the CDR3 reads TGTGCCACCAGCAACCTAGCGGGAGGGTACAATGAGCAGTTCTTC. This gives the protein CATSNLAGGYNEQFF.

This clonotype is a singleton in its sample. The CDR3 coding sequence is TGCAGCGTTGAGGTTATAGCGGGAGGCACCACAGATACGCAGTATTTT. Translating it yields CSVEVIAGGTTDTQYF. The V and J genes are TRBV29-1 and TRBJ2-3; 10 bases fit TRBD2. The V gene end was trimmed by 3 bases and the J gene end by 2 bases; junction bases not matched to a gene: 8. This CDR3 is built from 16 residues. Germline-derived CDR1 and CDR2 are SQVTM and ANQGSEA.

CDR3 protein: CASSRGLAGTPQETQYF. CDR3 coding DNA: TGCGCCAGCAGCCGGGGACTAGCGGGGACACCCCAAGAGACCCAGTACTTC. V usage is TRBV5-1 and J usage is TRBJ2-5, with 13 bases identical to TRBD2. After removal of 4 bases from V and 1 base from J, the junction contained 7 bases not matched to a gene. Germline V gene data show CDR1 as SGHRS and CDR2 as YFSETQ. The CDR3 is 17 residues long.

There are a few counts of this clonotype. This chain connects TRBV19 to TRBJ2-4; D possibly corresponds to TRBD2 (5 bases). The V and J ends lost 4 bases and 4 bases respectively, with 23 bases between them. The CDR3 runs 18 residues. CDR1 and CDR2 (germline): LNHDA, SQIVND (reference sequence). The CDR3 coding sequence is TGTGCCAGTAGTACATCGCCGTTCGAGCGGCCGATGAAAAACATTCAGTACTTC. Translating it yields CASSTSPFERPMKNIQYF.

This clonotype has ten or more counts. The V gene is TRBV28, the J gene TRBJ1-1; a weak D match, TRBD1 (5 bases). The CDR3 has 14 residues. V lost 1 base and J lost 5, with 11 bases in between. Germline CDR1 and CDR2: MDHEN and SYDVKM. CDR3 bases: TGTGCCAGCAGTTTATTGCAGGGTAAGACTGAAGCTTTCTTT. It codes for CASSLLQGKTEAFF.

The CDR3 DNA reads as TGTGCCAGTAGTATTACCAGACCCAACACTGAAGCTTTCTTT. Its protein product is CASSITRPNTEAFF. This chain connects TRBV19 to TRBJ1-1, with no clear D. Per germline, CDR1 LNHDA and CDR2 SQIVND (reference sequence). This CDR3 region has 14 residues. V lost 3 bases and J 2 bases, leaving 10 bases between the germline ends.

This clonotype was detected only a few times. The V and J genes are TRBV9 and TRBJ2-7; 13 bases fit TRBD2. Germline lookup yields CDR1 SGDLS and CDR2 YYNGEE. The CDR3 covers 15 residues. The V gene end was trimmed by 4 bases and the J gene end by 6 bases; junction bases not matched to a gene: 7. The CDR3 coding sequence is TGTGCCAGCAGCATAGGACTAGCGGGAGTGGGCGAGCAGTACTTC. Translation: CASSIGLAGVGEQYF. Full variable domain (rest looked up from reference TRBV9 and TRBJ2-7): DSGVTQTPKHLITATGQRVTLRCSPRSGDLSVYWYQQSLDQGLQFLIQYYNGEERAKGNILERFSAQQFPDLHSELNLSSLELGDSALYFCASSIGLAGVGEQYFGPGTRLTVT.

This clonotype was seen many times. This chain joins TRBV12-3 or TRBV12-4 and TRBJ2-2, with 16 bases identical to TRBD2. This CDR3 spans 16 amino acids. The V segment lost 7 bases and the J segment 7 bases; nucleotides outside the gene matches: 6. This chain's CDR3 is CASIGTSGRAGGELFF. CDR3 in DNA: TGTGCCAGCATCGGGACTAGCGGGAGGGCCGGCGGGGAGCTGTTTTTT.

This clonotype was seen only a few times. The chain has TRBV20-1 and TRBJ1-6; tentative D call: TRBD1 (6 bases). The ends were cut back, 3 bases at V and 5 bases at J, with 14 bases in the middle. Per germline, CDR1 DFQATT and CDR2 SNEGSKA (reference sequence). The CDR3 extends over 15 amino acids. The DNA of the CDR3 is TGCAGTGCTAGTTCCTCCGGACAGAATAATTCACCCCTCCACTTT. Protein product: CSASSSGQNNSPLHF.